The entry below describes one TCR beta chain. What it binds is not known. Then a second PCR, running roughly 6 to 12 cycles, was carried out with a sample-barcoded 5' primer and a J-beta primer mix. Each CDR3 protein gets one entry after TCRdb re-called the 5' RACE reads with MiXCR. This table has about 1,800,000 distinct CDR3 sequences, under 30% appearing once. This CDR3 is built from 14 residues. The V gene lost 5 bases and the J gene lost 7 bases, with 18 bases spanning the gap. This sample was taken from a study of blood T cells in healthy people across ages. Study-wide findings and caveats: Long-lived donors carried more naive CD4+ cells and greater diversity than aged donors.

The sample was blood. The sequence was collected from a woman aged 25-40 years in good health. The chain carries TRBV12-3 or TRBV12-4 and TRBJ2-7; possibly TRBD1 for D (7 bases). CDR3 coding DNA: TGTGCCAGCAGTGGGGGGACAGCGACTAAAGAGCAGTACTTC. As protein: CASSGGTATKEQYF.